This T cell receptor beta chain was obtained from a study of T cells after yellow fever vaccination (dated by TCRdb to the late 2010s). Broadly, across the study: The SMART-Seq v4 Ultra Low Input RNA kit was used to prepare libraries from fractions with low cell numbers. Bulk TCR alpha and beta repertoires were sequenced longitudinally to track T-cell clones before and after primary and booster YFV17D yellow fever vaccination. Two healthy male donors, one aged 18 to 29 and one aged 30 to 40 years, made up the cohort. Blood was collected at multiple timepoints before and after primary and secondary immunization, and bulk PBMC replicates and cell subsets were isolated. What the work shows at the level of the full study, not this receptor alone: The study included only a couple of donors, which limits how far the findings can be generalized. A small share of clonotypes occurred in both CD4 and CD8 compartments, likely arising from convergent recombination. After the booster, most of the clones that had expanded following primary vaccination were detected again (around 97% of CD4 and roughly 90% of CD8), which suggests that memory was broadly maintained. Compared with the primary T-cell response, the secondary T-cell response was faster but weaker, reaching its peak on day 5 rather than on day 15. Computational filtering was required because FACS-sorted repertoires could contain abundant contaminating clonotypes from the bulk population.

The count of this clonotype is one. Its recognized antigen is unknown. Since a much larger clone is just one base distant, this may be a read error. Explained via the paper, the treatment or condition label denotes: live attenuated yellow fever vaccine strain. PBMCs were isolated from peripheral blood using a standard Ficoll-Paque protocol. Dynabeads CD4 and CD8 positive selection kits were used to isolate the CD4 and CD8 T-cell fractions. TriZol was used to extract RNA from bulk PBMCs, from CD4 and CD8 fractions, and from dextramer-positive and dextramer-negative fractions. TCR cDNA was synthesized by 5'RACE template switching, which introduced a universal primer site and unique molecular identifiers. Priming of cDNA synthesis was performed from both the TCR alpha and TCR beta constant segments. Libraries were amplified in two PCR steps, with sample barcodes and sequencing adapters added in the second step. Libraries were sequenced on Illumina HiSeq 2500 (2x100 bp) or NovaSeq (2x150 bp). Concerning the study's data processing: Demultiplexing of reads and collapsing into UMI consensus sequences were performed with MIGEC, and V(D)J alignment was carried out with MiXCR. Vaccine-responding clonotypes were defined with edgeR using replicate PBMC samples, requiring FDR below 0.01 and a log2 fold change above 5 up to day 15. CD4 or CD8 identity was assigned to each bulk clonotype according to whether the clonotype was present at higher abundance in the sequenced CD4 repertoire or the sequenced CD8 repertoire. The raw public data were reprocessed by TCRdb itself: fastp quality trimming at Q25, MiXCR clonotype calling, in-frame beta chains only. Merged by CDR3 protein, the rows form single entries marked with the most common genes and DNA. What appears here as the V and J calls and clone size reflects TCRdb's work, not the paper's. Across this sample there are about 47,000 distinct CDR3 sequences, with around 7% seen only once. 28% of the sample is taken by the ten largest.

This clonotype was obtained from a man aged 18 to 30 who received the YFV17D yellow fever vaccine. The starting material was CD8+ T cells sorted from PBMCs, obtained approximately 15 days after the first yellow fever vaccination.

The CDR3 reads as follows: CAISIRGTGVFYNEQFF. The sequence in DNA is TGCGCCATCAGCATCAGGGGGACAGGGGTTTTTTACAATGAGCAGTTCTTC. Here the chain combines TRBV4-1 and TRBJ2-1; 10 junctional bases match TRBD1. The CDR3 runs 17 amino acids, cysteine and phenylalanine included. CDR3 DNA only is kept here, 51 bases in frame from base 1. The germline V gene encodes CDR1 MGHRA and CDR2 YSYEKL.